These 10 T cell receptor beta chains originate from one sample sequenced in a study of yellow fever vaccine responses in identical twins (dated by TCRdb to 2017 to 2018). Library preparation employed RT-PCR. Sequencing instrument: Illumina HiSeq 2500. Clones were called with MiXCR by TCRdb after fastp trimmed the public reads at Q25, and only in-frame beta chains were retained. Each CDR3 protein appears once, grouped with its most common genes and DNA. This sample gives 15,000 to 20,000 distinct CDR3 sequences in total; approximately 60% of them show up just once. More than 7.5% of the sample goes to the ten largest clones. Sequencing used T cells from blood (PBMCs), unsorted or a sorted subset (not recorded which), obtained before or after yellow fever vaccination (not recorded which). The receptors come from a woman younger than 30 who received the yellow fever vaccine. Donor details come from another sample of the same person, matched by shared clones.

This clonotype was counted between two and nine times. The chain couples TRBV28 to TRBJ1-5; TRBD1 is a possible D gene (6 bases). The V and J ends lost 4 bases and 0 bases respectively, with 16 bases between them. Germline V CDR1 and CDR2: MDHEN, SYDVKM. CDR3 size: 17 residues. The CDR3 protein is CASSWGRGTHSNQPQHF. CDR3 DNA sequence: TGTGCCAGCAGTTGGGGGCGGGGGACTCATAGCAATCAGCCCCAGCATTTT. The complete variable domain, with remaining parts taken from reference TRBV28 and TRBJ1-5, reads DVKVTQSSRYLVKRTGEKVFLECVQDMDHENMFWYRQDPGLGLRLIYFSYDVKMKEKGDIPEGYSVSREKKERFSLILESASTNQTSMYLCASSWGRGTHSNQPQHFGDGTRLSIL.

In its sample, this clonotype was seen a few times. The chain employs TRBV11-2 and TRBJ1-6; no firm D call. The CDR3 extends over 13 amino acids. Between the trimmed V and J ends, which lost 1 base and 6 bases, there was a span of 4 bases. Germline V gene lookup returns CDR1 SGHAT and CDR2 FQNNGV. The CDR3 loop reads CASSLGPNSPLHF. CDR3 DNA: TGTGCCAGCAGCTTAGGGCCTAATTCACCCCTCCACTTT.

V usage is TRBV11-1 and J usage is TRBJ1-6; no firm D call. Trimming cost V 5 bases and J 5 bases, with 4 bases left between them. CDR1 and CDR2 (germline): SGHAT, FQDESV (reference sequence). There are 12 residues in the CDR3. The CDR3 here is CASSGHNSPLHF. CDR3 coding DNA: TGTGCCAGCAGCGGTCATAATTCACCCCTCCACTTT.

V is TRBV5-1 and J is TRBJ2-1; D not resolved. The CDR3 has 17 residues. Germline-derived CDR1 and CDR2 are SGHRS and YFSETQ. V lost 1 base and J lost 0, with 14 bases in between. The CDR3 here is CASSLWSSRSSYNEQFF. In nucleotides, the CDR3 is TGCGCCAGCAGCTTGTGGTCGTCCAGGAGCTCCTACAATGAGCAGTTCTTC.

In this sample, this clonotype turned up once. J is TRBJ2-2 and V is TRBV2; D remains unclear. The ends were cut back, 7 bases at V and 1 base at J, with 10 bases in the middle. CDR3 size: 14 residues. Per germline, CDR1 SNHLY and CDR2 FYNNEI. The DNA for the CDR3 is TGTGCCAGCACCCAAAGGTGGAACACCGGGGAGCTGTTTTTT. This encodes CASTQRWNTGELFF. Full variable domain (remainder filled in from reference TRBV2 and TRBJ2-2): EPEVTQTPSHQVTQMGQEVILRCVPISNHLYFYWYRQILGQKVEFLVSFYNNEISEKSEIFDDQFSVERPDGSNFTLKIRSTKLEDSAMYFCASTQRWNTGELFFGEGSRLTVL.

The V call is TRBV18, the J call TRBJ2-5; the D gene is possibly TRBD1 (6 bases). Germline assignment: CDR1 KGHSH and CDR2 LQKENI. The CDR3 has 16 residues. The V gene lost 3 bases and the J gene lost 5 bases, with 19 bases spanning the gap. CDR3 DNA sequence: TGTGCCAGCTCACCCCCTCTGACAGGCCTCTGGGAGACCCAGTACTTC. As protein: CASSPPLTGLWETQYF.

This chain connects TRBV5-1 to TRBJ1-6; D call uncertain. The CDR3 has 10 amino acids. CDR1 SGHRS and CDR2 YFSETQ come from the germline V gene. Between the trimmed V and J ends, which lost 5 bases and 11 bases, there was a span of 5 bases. The CDR3 spells CASSWAPLHF. CDR3 in DNA: TGCGCCAGCAGTTGGGCACCCCTCCACTTT.

CDR3 region: CASSQTGTSARDTQYF. CDR3 nucleotide sequence: TGTGCCAGCTCCCAAACCGGGACTAGCGCGCGGGATACGCAGTATTTT. The chain recombines TRBV18 with TRBJ2-3, with TRBD2 identical over 10 bases. From germline, CDR1 is KGHSH and CDR2 LQKENI. The CDR3 consists of 16 residues. V dropped 6 bases and J dropped 6; count of bases not matched to a gene: 12.

The V call is TRBV2, the J call TRBJ1-2; D unresolved. Trimming took off 1 base at V and 1 base at J, with 10 bases between the two ends. The germline V gene has CDR1 SNHLY and CDR2 FYNNEI. The CDR3 runs 15 residues. The CDR3 loop reads CASSEGAWGNYGYTF. The CDR3 DNA follows: TGTGCCAGCAGTGAAGGGGCCTGGGGTAACTATGGCTACACCTTC.

This clonotype was detected a few times. The chain carries TRBV5-6 and TRBJ1-2; D ambiguous. The CDR3 consists of 14 residues. Germline-derived CDR1 and CDR2 are SGHDT and YYEEEE. Deletions cut 4 bases from V and 4 bases from J, with 14 bases between. CDR3 DNA: TGTGCCAGCAGCCCGTCAGGTAACATCTATGGCTACACCTTC. It yields the protein CASSPSGNIYGYTF.